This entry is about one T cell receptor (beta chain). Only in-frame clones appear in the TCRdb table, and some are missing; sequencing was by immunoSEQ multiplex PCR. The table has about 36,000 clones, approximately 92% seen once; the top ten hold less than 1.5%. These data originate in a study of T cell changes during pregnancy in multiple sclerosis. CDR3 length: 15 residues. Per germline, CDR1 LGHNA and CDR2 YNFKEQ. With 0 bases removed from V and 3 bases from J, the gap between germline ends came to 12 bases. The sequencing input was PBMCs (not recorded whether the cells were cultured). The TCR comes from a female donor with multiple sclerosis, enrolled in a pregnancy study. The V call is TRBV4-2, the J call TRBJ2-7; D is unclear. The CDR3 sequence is CASSQEPSAIYEQYF. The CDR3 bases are TGTGCCAGCAGCCAAGAGCCCTCGGCGATCTACGAGCAGTACTTC.